This paragraph reports one TCR beta chain. This CDR3 comprises 16 residues. Germline CDR1 is SNHLY and CDR2 is FYNNEI. The germline V and J ends were trimmed by 4 bases and 3 bases, with 16 bases remaining between them. This sample was included in a study of OX40 agonist ivuxolimab in advanced cancers. TCRdb keeps only in-frame clones here, not all; method: immunoSEQ multiplex PCR. The data contain tens of thousands of clones, 88% of them singletons. The V and J genes are TRBV2 and TRBJ1-5, with D maybe TRBD1 (6 bases). The sample was CD4+ or CD8+ T cells sorted from blood, taken in a trial of the OX40 agonist ivuxolimab. The clonotype comes from an adult with an advanced solid tumor such as melanoma, head and neck, liver or kidney cancer. The CDR3 bases are TGTGCCAGCAGTGCCCGGGCAGGGGTACCCAATCAGCCCCAGCATTTT. It is translated as CASSARAGVPNQPQHF.